This T cell receptor (beta chain) stems from a study of cytomegalovirus exposure and HLA in healthy donors. Study-level background: Early release data held tens of millions of unique TCRs from HLA-typed donors.

Points from the study as a whole: In vitro work confirmed that three CMV-associated chains recognize CMV antigens. There were reportedly fewer N-insertions in an Asian-associated ancestry cluster than the approximately 640-donor mean, in a later analysis. Immune exposure was documented only through CMV serostatus.

The primer mix had 60 Vbeta and 13 Jbeta primers. Generated by immunoSEQ multiplex PCR, the TCRdb table keeps only in-frame clones and is missing some. The sample consists of 150,000 or so clones, approximately 80% of them appearing once. Looked up from germline, CDR1 is LGHNA and CDR2 is YSLEER. This CDR3 has 13 residues. V was shortened by 0 bases and J by 10 bases, with 12 bases between the two germline ends. A note on this clone: Its antigen is unknown.

This receptor was identified in a man aged 25 to 40 in good health and CMV-seropositive. The chain has TRBV4-3 and TRBJ1-2; D may be TRBD1 (6 bases). The material sequenced was PBMCs. CDR3 sequence (DNA): TGCGCCAGCAGCCAAGATTATCGACAGGACTACACCTTC. It encodes CASSQDYRQDYTF.